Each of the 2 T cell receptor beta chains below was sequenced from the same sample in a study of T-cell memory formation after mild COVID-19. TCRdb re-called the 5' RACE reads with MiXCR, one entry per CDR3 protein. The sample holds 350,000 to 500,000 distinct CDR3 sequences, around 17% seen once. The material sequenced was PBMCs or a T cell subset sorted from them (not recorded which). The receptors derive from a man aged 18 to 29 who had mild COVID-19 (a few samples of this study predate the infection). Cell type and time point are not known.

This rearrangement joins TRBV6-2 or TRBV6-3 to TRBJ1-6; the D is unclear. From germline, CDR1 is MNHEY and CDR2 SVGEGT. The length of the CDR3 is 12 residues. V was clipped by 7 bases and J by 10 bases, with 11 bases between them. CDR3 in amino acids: CASKEGSSPLHF. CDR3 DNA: TGTGCCAGCAAGGAGGGATCCTCACCCCTCCACTTT.

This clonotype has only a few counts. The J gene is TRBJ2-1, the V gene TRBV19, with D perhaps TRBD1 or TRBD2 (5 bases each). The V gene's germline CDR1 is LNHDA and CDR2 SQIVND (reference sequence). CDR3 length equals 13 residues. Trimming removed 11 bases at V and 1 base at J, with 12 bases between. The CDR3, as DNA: TGTGCCGTAAAGGGACGATCCTACAATGAGCAGTTCTTC. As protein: CAVKGRSYNEQFF.